Below, 25 T cell receptor beta chains from the same sample are listed, as sequenced in a study of blood T cell repertoires in COVID-19. Method: immunoSEQ multiplex PCR; TCRdb's copy keeps in-frame clones and lacks some. The sample consists of more than 50,000 clones, approximately 90% of them appearing once. Source material: peripheral blood. Source of these receptors: a human donor in a cohort sampled during active COVID-19.

The chain recombines TRBV5-4 with TRBJ2-7, with 10 bases lining up with TRBD2. This CDR3 contains 15 residues. The junction had 15 bases not matched to a gene; V was cut back by 10 bases and J by 5 bases. Germline-derived CDR1 and CDR2 are SGHNT and YYREEE (reference sequence). The CDR3 region is CAVSGVAGGTDEQYF. In DNA, the CDR3 is TGTGCCGTATCGGGGGTAGCGGGAGGTACAGACGAGCAGTACTTC. The whole variable domain, filled in from reference TRBV5-4 and TRBJ2-7, reads ETGVTQSPTHLIKTRGQQVTLRCSSQSGHNTVSWYQQALGQGPQFIFQYYREEENGRGNFPPRFSGLQFPNYSSELNVNALELDDSALYLCAVSGVAGGTDEQYFGPGTRLTVT.

This chain uses TRBV9 with TRBJ2-3, with a possible D match to TRBD2 (6 bases). The V end was cut by 6 bases, the J end by 4 bases, with 15 bases between. Germline CDR1 is SGDLS and CDR2 is YYNGEE. The CDR3 covers 14 residues. The CDR3, as DNA: TGTGCCAGCACCCCGGGCGGGGCGGCAGATACGCAGTATTTT. It translates to CASTPGGAADTQYF. The full variable domain, in which reference TRBV9 and TRBJ2-3 provide the parts outside the CDR3, is DSGVTQTPKHLITATGQRVTLRCSPRSGDLSVYWYQQSLDQGLQFLIQYYNGEERAKGNILERFSAQQFPDLHSELNLSSLELGDSALYFCASTPGGAADTQYFGPGTRLTVL.

This chain uses TRBV14 with TRBJ2-5; 8 nucleotides line up with TRBD1. The CDR3 covers 18 residues. From germline, CDR1 is SGHDN and CDR2 FVKESK. The trim removed 0 bases at V and 5 bases at J, leaving 14 bases unmatched. The CDR3 region is CASSQDPWYGRGLETQYF. CDR3 in DNA: TGTGCCAGCAGCCAAGATCCGTGGTATGGCAGGGGGCTCGAGACCCAGTACTTC.

The chain uses TRBV24-1 and TRBJ2-3, with 11 bases that match TRBD2. J was trimmed by 1 base and V by 4 bases; bases with no gene match: 9. Germline lookup yields CDR1 KGHDR and CDR2 SFDVKD. The CDR3 consists of 18 residues. DNA of the CDR3: TGTGCCACCAGTGAGATTAGCGGGAGGGCCGGCGGCACAGATACGCAGTATTTT. Amino acids: CATSEISGRAGGTDTQYF.

The V call is TRBV28, the J call TRBJ2-3; D unclear. From germline, CDR1 is MDHEN and CDR2 SYDVKM. Trimming cost V 6 bases and J 0 bases, with 16 bases left between them. This CDR3 region has 16 residues. This CDR3 is CASSRWAGASTDTQYF. CDR3 sequence (DNA): TGTGCCAGCAGCCGGTGGGCAGGCGCTAGCACAGATACGCAGTATTTT.

The chain links TRBV11-2 to TRBJ2-3; TRBD2 aligns across 10 bases. The CDR3 contains 16 residues. Germline V gene lookup returns CDR1 SGHAT and CDR2 FQNNGV. V gave up 3 bases and J gave up 3 bases; unmatched junction bases: 6. The CDR3 DNA is TGTGCCAGCAGCTTCACTAGCGGGATGATGACAGATACGCAGTATTTT. Residues: CASSFTSGMMTDTQYF. Full variable domain (missing parts from reference TRBV11-2 and TRBJ2-3): EAGVAQSPRYKIIEKRQSVAFWCNPISGHATLYWYQQILGQGPKLLIQFQNNGVVDDSQLPKDRFSAERLKGVDSTLKIQPAKLEDSAVYLCASSFTSGMMTDTQYFGPGTRLTVL.

The rearrangement joins TRBV9 to TRBJ2-3; no clear D. There are 13 residues in the CDR3. V was pared by 0 bases and J by 6 bases, with 8 bases between. Germline CDR1 and CDR2: SGDLS and YYNGEE. The CDR3 region has the DNA TGTGCCAGCAGCGTAGCCCCACAGGATACGCAGTATTTT. Encoded protein: CASSVAPQDTQYF.

The chain combines TRBV6-5 with TRBJ2-7; 8 bases are a match to TRBD1. Germline CDR1 is MNHEY and CDR2 is SVGAGI. This CDR3 has 12 residues. Trimming at V came to 7 bases and at J to 8 bases, leaving 7 bases not matched to a gene. This chain's CDR3 is CASNRGQDKQYF. The CDR3 nucleotides read TGTGCCAGCAACCGGGGACAGGACAAGCAGTACTTC.

The chain links TRBV6-6 to TRBJ2-2; TRBD2 agrees at 11 bases. The CDR3 runs 16 residues. Trimming took 4 bases from V and 1 from J; bases not matched to a gene: 2. Germline V gene data show CDR1 as MNHNY and CDR2 as SVGAGI (reference sequence). The CDR3 reads CASSSTSGVNTGELFF. The CDR3 region has the DNA TGTGCCAGCAGTTCGACTAGCGGGGTGAACACCGGGGAGCTGTTTTTT.

The chain couples TRBV6-1 to TRBJ2-5; D is unresolved. Germline V gene lookup returns CDR1 MNHNS and CDR2 SASEGT. Trimming stripped 3 bases from V and 5 bases from J, with 4 bases between. The CDR3 has 11 residues. This CDR3 is CASSDRETQYF. DNA for the CDR3: TGTGCCAGCAGTGATCGGGAGACCCAGTACTTC.

The chain has TRBV12-2 and TRBJ2-7; the table's D gene call, TRBD1, was not cross checked with the DNA. TRBV12-2 is assigned pseudogene status. The CDR3 consists of 14 residues. DNA of the CDR3: TGTGCAAGTCGCTTAGACAGCTCAACCTACGAGCAGTACTTC. It translates to CASRLDSSTYEQYF.

This chain uses TRBV24-1 with TRBJ2-2, with TRBD1 identical over 8 bases. The V segment lost 2 bases and the J segment 4 bases; nucleotides outside the gene matches: 11. CDR1 is KGHDR and CDR2 is SFDVKD in the germline V gene. The CDR3 consists of 18 residues. The CDR3 region has the DNA TGTGCCACCAGTGATTCTTACGGACAGGGCTGGATCACCGGGGAGCTGTTTTTT. This translates into CATSDSYGQGWITGELFF.

This clone appeared once. The V and J genes are TRBV2 and TRBJ2-7, with 10 bases matching TRBD1. The trim removed 3 bases at V and 4 bases at J, leaving 3 bases unmatched. Germline loops: CDR1 SNHLY, CDR2 FYNNEI. This CDR3 contains 14 residues. The CDR3 region has the DNA TGTGCCAGCAGTGAGGGACAGGGGTGGTACGAGCAGTACTTC. Its translation: CASSEGQGWYEQYF.

The chain employs TRBV11-2 and TRBJ2-3; the match to TRBD2 covers 8 bases. With V trimmed by 2 bases and J by 5 bases, 6 bases remained unmatched. The CDR3 consists of 15 residues. From germline, CDR1 is SGHAT and CDR2 FQNNGV. CDR3 sequence (DNA): TGTGCCAGCAGCTTAATGGCGGGAGGCCGAGATACGCAGTATTTT. Protein product: CASSLMAGGRDTQYF. The full variable domain, rest sourced from reference TRBV11-2 and TRBJ2-3, is EAGVAQSPRYKIIEKRQSVAFWCNPISGHATLYWYQQILGQGPKLLIQFQNNGVVDDSQLPKDRFSAERLKGVDSTLKIQPAKLEDSAVYLCASSLMAGGRDTQYFGPGTRLTVL.

The J gene is TRBJ2-1, the V gene TRBV7-9, with 8 bases that match TRBD2. Trimming took 5 bases from V and 5 from J; bases not matched to a gene: 8. This CDR3 has 15 residues. Germline-derived CDR1 and CDR2 are SEHNR and FQNEAQ (reference sequence). The CDR3 DNA reads as TGTGCCAGCAGCCCACCGGGAGGGCCTCACAATGAGCAGTTCTTC. Translating it yields CASSPPGGPHNEQFF.

The rearrangement links TRBV6-1 to TRBJ1-5; a weak D match, TRBD1 (6 bases). Germline CDR1 reads MNHNS; CDR2 reads SASEGT. The V end lost 4 bases, the J end lost 0 bases, and 19 bases lay between the germline ends. CDR3 length: 18 amino acids. The CDR3 loop is CASSAWTASIASNQPQHF. DNA of the CDR3: TGTGCCAGCAGTGCGTGGACAGCTAGTATCGCTAGCAATCAGCCCCAGCATTTT.

J is TRBJ2-7 and V is TRBV11-1; weak D call: TRBD1 (5 bases). V was shortened by 5 bases and J by 5 bases, with 16 bases between the two germline ends. In germline, CDR1 is SGHAT, CDR2 FQDESV (reference sequence). This CDR3 has 14 residues. The CDR3: CASSALPSGNEQYF. The CDR3 nucleotides read TGTGCCAGCAGCGCGTTACCATCAGGGAACGAGCAGTACTTC. The full variable domain, with the rest looked up from reference TRBV11-1 and TRBJ2-7, is EAEVAQSPRYKITEKSQAVAFWCDPISGHATLYWYRQILGQGPELLVQFQDESVVDDSQLPKDRFSAERLKGVDSTLKIQPAELGDSAMYLCASSALPSGNEQYFGPGTRLTVT.

By its share, this clone is large. This chain links TRBV7-9 with TRBJ2-1; TRBD2 matches 8 bases. With 1 base clipped from V and 4 bases from J, the junction kept 3 bases outside the gene matches. The germline CDR1 and CDR2 sequences are SEHNR and FQNEAQ (reference sequence). This CDR3 region has 15 residues. The CDR3 spells CASSLELAVYNEQFF. Written as DNA, the CDR3 is TGTGCCAGCAGCTTAGAACTAGCGGTATACAATGAGCAGTTCTTC.

The CDR3 region has the DNA TGTGCCAGCAGGCCGACGGGGGGAGGTGGGACCCAGTACTTC. This codes for CASRPTGGGGTQYF. This chain connects TRBV27 to TRBJ2-5; 7 bases map to TRBD2. CDR1 and CDR2 (germline): MNHEY, SMNVEV (reference sequence). This CDR3 comprises 14 residues. V lost 6 bases, J lost 7 bases, and 11 bases stayed unmatched.

This clone has a single count. The rearrangement uses TRBV6-2 or TRBV6-3 and TRBJ2-5, with 8 bases that match TRBD2. Germline CDR1 MNHEY, CDR2 SVGEGT. Trimming cost V 5 bases and J 5 bases; bases outside gene matches: 10. This CDR3 is built from 15 residues. The CDR3 DNA reads TGTGCCAGCAGTCGTAGCGGGAACGGGGGGGAGACCCAGTACTTC. Its translation is CASSRSGNGGETQYF.

The chain carries TRBV19 and TRBJ2-5; 10 nucleotides line up with TRBD1. CDR3 length equals 13 residues. Looked up from germline, CDR1 is LNHDA and CDR2 is SQIVND (reference sequence). V shed 6 bases, J shed 3 bases, and the junction held 1 base outside the gene matches. The CDR3 coding sequence is TGTGCCAGTAGGACAGGGGGCGAAGAGACCCAGTACTTC. It translates to CASRTGGEETQYF.

The rearrangement uses TRBV28 and TRBJ2-5, with 8 bases matching TRBD1. With 3 bases clipped from V and 5 bases from J, the junction kept 20 bases outside the gene matches. Germline values: CDR1 MDHEN, CDR2 SYDVKM. The length of the CDR3 is 19 residues. This chain's CDR3 is CASSFPLRAAGGVMETQYF. CDR3 in DNA: TGTGCCAGCAGTTTCCCCCTAAGGGCGGCAGGGGGCGTGATGGAGACCCAGTACTTC.

This rearrangement joins TRBV7-2 to TRBJ2-1, with 9 bases aligning to TRBD2. The CDR3 covers 15 residues. Germline V gene lookup returns CDR1 SGHTA and CDR2 FQGNSA. J was trimmed by 6 bases and V by 1 base; bases with no gene match: 4. The CDR3 loop reads CASSLEKLAGNEQFF. CDR3 nucleotides: TGTGCCAGCAGCTTAGAAAAACTAGCGGGCAATGAGCAGTTCTTC.

V is TRBV6-1 and J is TRBJ1-5; no reliable D call. The CDR3 covers 17 residues. The germline V gene encodes CDR1 MNHNS and CDR2 SASEGT. The germline V and J ends were trimmed by 1 base and 0 bases, with 13 bases remaining between them. This chain's CDR3 is CASSEGRRAYSNQPQHF. In nucleotides, the CDR3 is TGTGCCAGCAGTGAAGGTCGGAGGGCCTATAGCAATCAGCCCCAGCATTTT.

This sequence joins TRBV5-1 and TRBJ2-7; a weak D match, TRBD1 (6 bases). This CDR3 comprises 14 residues. CDR1 is SGHRS and CDR2 is YFSETQ in the germline V gene. V gave up 5 bases and J gave up 0 bases, with 12 bases separating them. DNA for the CDR3: TGCGCCAGCAGACCTGACAGGAGCTCCTACGAGCAGTACTTC. Protein: CASRPDRSSYEQYF.